This TCR beta chain derives from a study of T cells in women clearing cervical HPV infection. The table came from immunoSEQ multiplex PCR; TCRdb's copy has only in-frame clones and leaves some out. The listing contains around 22,000 clones. Germline V gives CDR1 DFQATT, CDR2 SNEGSKA (reference sequence). This CDR3 comprises 15 residues. The V end was cut by 0 bases, the J end by 0 bases, with 9 bases between. Worth noting for this clone: The read stops 3 residues short of the end of the CDR3; the missing end is completed from the germline J gene.

Sequencing was carried out using blood buffy coat. The receptor's source is a woman between 18 and 69 years old with a cervical HPV16 infection that either progressed to CIN3+ or cleared (not recorded which). J is TRBJ2-1 and V is TRBV20-1; D remains unclear. CDR3 in amino acids: CSARDPLSSYNEQFF. Incomplete CDR3 DNA: TGCAGTGCTAGAGATCCGCTCAGCTCCTACAATGAG.